The source of this T cell receptor (beta chain) is a study of PD-1 blockade in mismatch repair-deficient tumors. Regarding time point: approximately 10-day in vitro stimulation with candidate neoantigen peptide 3. On this clone itself: Its antigen remains unidentified.

Sequencing used immunoSEQ multiplex PCR; TCRdb keeps in-frame clones, though not all of them. The table has 10,000 or so clones, 85% to 95% seen once. V gave up 7 bases and J gave up 0 bases, with 10 bases separating them. The germline CDR1 and CDR2 sequences are MNHEY and SVGAGI. The CDR3 loop spans 15 amino acids. The sample here was cells cultured in vitro, taken from a patient treated with pembrolizumab. The TCR originated in an adult with mismatch repair-deficient cancer. The V call is TRBV6-5, the J call TRBJ2-6, with D possibly matching TRBD2 (6 bases). In nucleotides, the CDR3 is TGTGCCAGCAACAACGGGGGCTCTGGGGCCAACGTCCTGACTTTC. Translated, it gives CASNNGGSGANVLTF.